The T cell receptor (beta chain) under discussion was sequenced for a study of OX40 agonist ivuxolimab in advanced cancers. As for the study in general: Hepatocellular carcinoma, melanoma, renal cell or head and neck cancer affected the dose-escalation patients. The group had a mean age of about 65 years, ranged from 23 to 79, and was roughly 83% male.

The CDR3 totals 14 residues. Germline V gene sequence: CDR1 SGHRS, CDR2 YFSETQ. V was shortened by 0 bases and J by 1 base, with 8 bases between the two germline ends. Assay: immunoSEQ multiplex PCR; the TCRdb copy retains only in-frame clones and omits some. The sample holds approximately 26,000 clones, about 90% seen once. Only one count was recorded for this clone. Antigen specificity is unknown. Regarding the study as a whole: Clonal expansion from baseline to week 6 occurred in both CD4+ and CD8+ T cells. Mean expanded clone counts were higher in CD8+ than CD4+ T cells.

The V call is TRBV5-1, the J call TRBJ2-7; weak D call: TRBD1 (5 bases). Specimen: CD4+ or CD8+ T cells sorted from blood, collected in a trial of the OX40 agonist ivuxolimab. This sequence was found in an adult with an advanced solid tumor such as melanoma, head and neck, liver or kidney cancer. CDR3 in amino acids: CASSLGAGSYEQYF. DNA of the CDR3: TGCGCCAGCAGCTTGGGGGCAGGGTCCTACGAGCAGTACTTC.